These 27 T cell receptor beta chains were sequenced from one sample in a study of cytomegalovirus exposure and HLA in healthy donors. Both 60 Vbeta primers and 13 Jbeta primers went into the PCR. Sequencing was performed with immunoSEQ multiplex PCR; in TCRdb, only in-frame clones are kept and a portion is missing. The table lists about 150,000 clones, about 79% of them singletons. The sample was PBMCs. The receptors stem from a young woman in good health and CMV-seronegative.

The chain has TRBV4-1 and TRBJ2-7; 9 nucleotides agree with TRBD1. Unmatched junction bases numbered 8, after V lost 3 bases and J lost 2 bases. CDR1 MGHRA and CDR2 YSYEKL come from the germline V gene. CDR3 size: 16 residues. In DNA, the CDR3 is TGCGCCAGCAGCCACATGACAGGGGGATTGACCTACGAGCAGTACTTC. It translates to CASSHMTGGLTYEQYF.

For the CDR3, the DNA is TGTGCCAGCAGCGCAGCCGGGACAGGGGTTTACGAGCAGTACTTC. It is translated as CASSAAGTGVYEQYF. The chain combines TRBV7-9 with TRBJ2-7, with TRBD1 matching over 10 bases. Germline V gene lookup returns CDR1 SEHNR and CDR2 FQNEAQ (reference sequence). This CDR3 has 15 amino acids. V shed 5 bases and J 4 bases; nucleotides not matched to a gene: 8.

The chain couples TRBV4-1 to TRBJ1-5, with 7 bases fitting TRBD1. The ends lost 1 base at V and 0 bases at J; junction bases unmatched: 9. Germline lookup yields CDR1 MGHRA and CDR2 YSYEKL. The CDR3 has 18 amino acids. For the CDR3, the DNA is TGCGCCAGCAGCCAAGGCCTATACGGGACAGATAGCAATCAGCCCCAGCATTTT. Its translation is CASSQGLYGTDSNQPQHF.

A few counts support this clone. The chain recombines TRBV6-1 with TRBJ1-1; 7 bases map to TRBD1. Germline lookup yields CDR1 MNHNS and CDR2 SASEGT. The CDR3 runs 16 residues. The junction had 8 bases not matched to a gene; V was cut back by 3 bases and J by 1 base. As DNA, the CDR3 is TGTGCCAGCAGTGACCGGGACAGTGTTAAGAACACTGAAGCTTTCTTT. Translated, it gives CASSDRDSVKNTEAFF.

The chain combines TRBV6-5 with TRBJ1-2; D is perhaps TRBD1 (5 bases). The CDR3 is made up of 15 amino acids. V was shortened by 6 bases and J by 0 bases, with 14 bases between the two germline ends. Germline CDR1 and CDR2: MNHEY and SVGAGI. CDR3 nucleotide sequence: TGTGCCAGCAGACCCGGGCAGGGCGCTAACTATGGCTACACCTTC. Translated, it gives CASRPGQGANYGYTF.

This clone came up a few times. The chain joins TRBV6-5 to TRBJ1-5; D is perhaps TRBD1 (5 bases). Per the germline V gene, CDR1 is MNHEY and CDR2 is SVGAGI. The CDR3 has 12 residues. V was shortened by 5 bases and J by 6 bases, with 8 bases between the two germline ends. The chain's CDR3 is CASSLRGQPQHF. CDR3 DNA: TGTGCCAGCAGTCTAAGGGGTCAGCCCCAGCATTTT.

This chain connects TRBV11-3 to TRBJ2-2; 7 nucleotides match TRBD2. The J segment lost 5 bases and the V segment lost 8 bases, leaving 14 bases of the junction unmatched. Germline loops: CDR1 SGHNT, CDR2 YENEEA. This CDR3 is built from 16 residues. CDR3 nucleotide sequence: TGTGCCAGCGCAGAATGGGGGGGAAGGTCGACCGGGGAGCTGTTTTTT. It specifies CASAEWGGRSTGELFF.

The gene calls are TRBV7-3 and TRBJ2-1; 10 bases are shared with TRBD1. The trim removed 5 bases at V and 7 bases at J, leaving 5 bases unmatched. In germline, CDR1 is SGHTA, CDR2 FQGTGA. There are 14 residues in the CDR3. CDR3: CASSVRQGANEQFF. The CDR3, as DNA: TGTGCCAGCAGCGTCCGACAGGGGGCAAATGAGCAGTTCTTC.

This rearrangement joins TRBV5-1 to TRBJ2-3, with TRBD2 matching 11 bases. Losses at the gene ends were 3 bases for V and 4 bases for J; bases not matched to a gene: 7. Germline V gene sequence: CDR1 SGHRS, CDR2 YFSETQ. The CDR3 extends over 16 amino acids. CDR3 coding DNA: TGCGCCAGCAGCTGGTCAGCTAGCGGGGGGCCAGATACGCAGTATTTT. This encodes CASSWSASGGPDTQYF.

V gene TRBV30 combines with J gene TRBJ1-1; TRBD1 agrees at 9 bases. Germline CDR1 reads GTSNPN; CDR2 reads SVGIG (reference sequence). The CDR3 runs to 14 residues. V shed 1 base, J shed 4 bases, and the junction held 4 bases outside the gene matches. CDR3 sequence reads: CAWSGTGVATEAFF. DNA for the CDR3: TGTGCCTGGAGTGGGACAGGGGTGGCCACTGAAGCTTTCTTT. The full variable domain, its missing parts supplied by reference TRBV30 and TRBJ1-1, is SQTIHQWPATLVQPVGSPLSLECTVEGTSNPNLYWYRQAAGRGLQLLFYSVGIGQISSEVPQNLSASRPQDRQFILSSKKLLLSDSGFYLCAWSGTGVATEAFFGQGTRLTVV.

The V call is TRBV6-1, the J call TRBJ1-2, with TRBD1 matching over 7 bases. This CDR3 is built from 15 residues. The germline V gene encodes CDR1 MNHNS and CDR2 SASEGT. With V trimmed by 3 bases and J by 4 bases, 8 bases remained unmatched. In DNA form, the CDR3 reads TGTGCCAGCAGTGACGTAGGGGGCGTCCGCTATGGCTACACCTTC. As protein: CASSDVGGVRYGYTF.

This clone has more than one count but fewer than ten. The chain combines TRBV5-6 with TRBJ1-1; 10 nucleotides match TRBD1. The CDR3 has 13 amino acids. The ends lost 1 base at V and 10 bases at J; junction bases unmatched: 4. From germline, CDR1 is SGHDT and CDR2 YYEEEE. In DNA form, the CDR3 reads TGTGCCAGCAGCTTGAGCGGGACAGGGGTAGCTTTCTTT. Encoded protein: CASSLSGTGVAFF.

V and J are TRBV30 and TRBJ1-1; D uncertain. V dropped 7 bases and J dropped 5 bases, with 8 bases sitting between them. The length of the CDR3 is 10 residues. Germline V gene data show CDR1 as GTSNPN and CDR2 as SVGIG (reference sequence). The chain's CDR3 is CASGGTEAFF. The CDR3 DNA reads TGTGCCTCTGGAGGTACTGAAGCTTTCTTT.

The chain recombines TRBV14 with TRBJ1-1, with 8 positions matching TRBD1. This CDR3 spans 13 amino acids. The J segment lost 11 bases and the V segment lost 0 bases, leaving 5 bases of the junction unmatched. In germline, CDR1 is SGHDN, CDR2 FVKESK. The CDR3 DNA reads as TGTGCCAGCAGCCAAGATTGGACAGGGACGGCTTTCTTT. It encodes CASSQDWTGTAFF.

The V and J genes are TRBV2 and TRBJ1-1; weak D call: TRBD1 (6 bases). CDR3 length equals 13 residues. Trimming shortened V by 3 bases and J by 3 bases, and 8 bases separated the two germline ends. The germline gives CDR1 SNHLY, CDR2 FYNNEI. In nucleotides, the CDR3 is TGTGCCAGCAGTGATGACAGGTACACTGAAGCTTTCTTT. Its protein product is CASSDDRYTEAFF.

The chain is built from TRBV7-3 and TRBJ2-1; 10 positions match TRBD2. Germline CDR1 reads SGHTA; CDR2 reads FQGTGA. CDR3 length equals 16 residues. J lost 5 bases, V lost 2 bases, and 6 bases had no gene match. CDR3 residues: CASSLSSGGANNEQFF. DNA of the CDR3: TGTGCCAGCAGCTTATCCAGCGGGGGGGCAAACAATGAGCAGTTCTTC.

This clone was found a few times. The rearrangement links TRBV5-1 to TRBJ2-7; 8 nucleotides line up with TRBD2. Germline CDR1 SGHRS, CDR2 YFSETQ. The V segment lost 4 bases and the J segment 3 bases; nucleotides outside the gene matches: 9. CDR3 length: 15 amino acids. The CDR3 sequence is CASSPSGGLFYEQYF. Here the CDR3 DNA reads TGCGCCAGCAGCCCAAGCGGGGGCCTCTTCTACGAGCAGTACTTC.

The chain uses TRBV7-6 and TRBJ1-6; a weak D match, TRBD1 (6 bases). Trimming pared 4 bases from V and 10 bases from J, leaving 17 bases between. There are 15 residues in the CDR3. Germline CDR1 reads SGHVS; CDR2 reads FNYEAQ. The CDR3 loop is CASSSFTGFNSPLHF. In DNA, the CDR3 is TGTGCCAGCAGCTCCTTCACAGGGTTCAACTCACCCCTCCACTTT. Filled out from reference TRBV7-6 and TRBJ1-6, the complete variable domain reads GAGVSQSPRYKVTKRGQDVALRCDPISGHVSLYWYRQALGQGPEFLTYFNYEAQQDKSGLPNDRFSAERPEGSISTLTIQRTEQRDSAMYRCASSSFTGFNSPLHFGNGTRLTVT.

This chain connects TRBV10-1 to TRBJ2-2; no clear D. Trimming shortened V by 6 bases and J by 1 base, and 3 bases separated the two germline ends. The CDR3 extends over 12 amino acids. CDR1 and CDR2 from the germline V gene are WNHNN and SYGVQD (reference sequence). CDR3 bases: TGCGCCAGCAGCAGGAACACCGGGGAGCTGTTTTTT. Translation gives CASSRNTGELFF.

This rearrangement joins TRBV30 to TRBJ2-5, with 7 bases lining up with TRBD2. Trimming took 0 bases from V and 4 from J; bases not matched to a gene: 17. The CDR3 is 18 amino acids. Germline V CDR1 and CDR2: GTSNPN, SVGIG (reference sequence). CDR3 DNA sequence: TGTGCCTGGAGTGTACTCACAGGACGAGCCCCGGGGGGAGAGACCCAGTACTTC. Translation gives CAWSVLTGRAPGGETQYF.

The chain carries TRBV13 and TRBJ1-1; D may be TRBD1 (5 bases). V was shortened by 5 bases and J by 1 base, with 11 bases between the two germline ends. The CDR3 is 14 residues long. Germline V lookup: CDR1 PRHDT, CDR2 FYEKMQ (reference sequence). The CDR3 sequence is CASSPPGENTEAFF. In DNA form, the CDR3 reads TGTGCCAGCAGCCCACCGGGGGAGAACACTGAAGCTTTCTTT.

The J gene is TRBJ2-5, the V gene TRBV2; TRBD1 is a possible D gene (5 bases). CDR3 length: 13 residues. The V gene's germline CDR1 is SNHLY and CDR2 FYNNEI. V was trimmed by 6 bases and J by 5 bases, leaving 13 bases between them. Here the CDR3 reads CASRQARMETQYF. CDR3 DNA sequence: TGTGCCAGCAGACAGGCTAGAATGGAGACCCAGTACTTC.

The chain has TRBV7-9 and TRBJ1-1, with D possibly matching TRBD1 (6 bases). This CDR3 region has 12 residues. V shed 8 bases and J shed 3 bases, with 10 bases lying between them. The germline gives CDR1 SEHNR, CDR2 FQNEAQ (reference sequence). The CDR3 sequence is CASQRTDTEAFF. CDR3 nucleotides: TGTGCCAGCCAACGGACAGACACTGAAGCTTTCTTT.

The count of this clone is one. The genes are TRBV5-4 and TRBJ2-2, with D unresolved. The CDR3 has 13 amino acids. V gave up 4 bases and J gave up 6 bases, with 10 bases separating them. The germline CDR1 and CDR2 sequences are SGHNT and YYREEE (reference sequence). The CDR3 sequence: CASSQGDAGELFF. DNA of the CDR3: TGTGCCAGCAGCCAAGGAGACGCCGGGGAGCTGTTTTTT.

A few counts support this clone. The CDR3 bases are TGTGCCAGCAGCTTAAGCGGGAAAAGAGACTACGAGCAGTACTTC. Translation gives CASSLSGKRDYEQYF. The chain couples TRBV7-9 to TRBJ2-7, with 7 nucleotides matching TRBD2. CDR1 SEHNR and CDR2 FQNEAQ come from the germline V gene (reference sequence). The CDR3 spans 15 residues. V gave up 2 bases and J gave up 3 bases; unmatched junction bases: 7.

The chain recombines TRBV9 with TRBJ2-7; 9 bases line up with TRBD1. The germline V gene has CDR1 SGDLS and CDR2 YYNGEE. With 2 bases clipped from V and 3 bases from J, the junction kept 6 bases outside the gene matches. CDR3 size: 15 residues. CDR3 nucleotides: TGTGCCAGCAGCGTCGGGACAGGGAATCTCTACGAGCAGTACTTC. This sequence encodes CASSVGTGNLYEQYF.

The genes are TRBV5-1 and TRBJ2-7; the match to TRBD1 covers 7 bases. Germline CDR1 and CDR2: SGHRS and YFSETQ. V dropped 0 bases and J dropped 5; count of bases not matched to a gene: 8. The CDR3 is 15 residues long. The CDR3 region is CASSLGAVTGDEQYF. CDR3 nucleotides: TGCGCCAGCAGCTTGGGTGCCGTTACAGGGGACGAGCAGTACTTC.